This TCR beta chain was observed in a study of cytomegalovirus exposure and HLA in healthy donors. It was with 60 Vbeta and 13 Jbeta primers that the PCR ran. The repertoire was sequenced with immunoSEQ multiplex PCR; TCRdb's copy has only in-frame clones and lacks some. This table holds tens of thousands of clones, around 80% found once. About this clone: The antigen is not known.

V lost 3 bases, J lost 9 bases, and 6 bases lay in between. CDR3 length: 12 amino acids. In germline, CDR1 is KGHSH, CDR2 LQKENI. Overall study findings and caveats: Indistinguishable V segments such as TRBV6-2 and TRBV6-3 were excluded.

The sequenced sample was PBMCs. The rearrangement joins TRBV18 to TRBJ1-6; unclear D gene. This clonotype was obtained from a man younger than 45 in good health and CMV-seropositive. CDR3 in amino acids: CASSPSGSPLHF. The CDR3 DNA reads as TGTGCCAGCTCACCTTCCGGTTCACCCCTCCACTTT.